A single sample gave rise to the 11 T cell receptor beta chains below, sequenced in a study of kidney transplant recipient with SARS-CoV-2 infection. One entry per CDR3 protein results from TCRdb running MiXCR on the reads. The data hold 200,000 to 300,000 distinct CDR3 sequences, with more than 25% observed a single time. The specimen was a blood sample, collected at baseline and between days 110 and 120 from a kidney transplant recipient. The receptors originated from a male patient between 25 and 40 years old who had COVID-19 and was a kidney transplant recipient. Part of the T cell pool may stem from the graft donor.

In this sample, this clonotype turned up many times. V usage is TRBV7-8 and J usage is TRBJ1-2; no firm D call. From germline, CDR1 is SGHVS and CDR2 FQNEAQ. The CDR3 spans 17 residues. The V end was cut by 5 bases, the J end by 4 bases, with 23 bases between. The CDR3 DNA reads TGTGCCAGCAGCACTTGCTGGTTTACCCGAAAGACCTATGGCTACACCTTC. It translates to CASSTCWFTRKTYGYTF. The full variable domain, rest sourced from reference TRBV7-8 and TRBJ1-2, is GAGVSQSPRYKVAKRGQDVALRCDPISGHVSLFWYQQALGQGPEFLTYFQNEAQLDKSGLPSDRFFAERPEGSVSTLKIQRTQQEDSAVYLCASSTCWFTRKTYGYTFGSGTRLTVV.

This clonotype was observed many times. J is TRBJ2-5 and V is TRBV7-6, with 7 bases lining up with TRBD1. This CDR3 has 15 amino acids. V shed 2 bases and J 2 bases; nucleotides not matched to a gene: 5. The germline V gene has CDR1 SGHVS and CDR2 FNYEAQ. CDR3 protein: CASSLNRDRQETQYF. CDR3 DNA sequence: TGTGCCAGCAGCTTAAACCGGGACAGACAAGAGACCCAGTACTTC.

This clonotype was picked up many times. CDR3 DNA sequence: TGTGCCAGCAGGGACCGGGACAGCTCCTACGAGCAGTACTTC. Residues: CASRDRDSSYEQYF. The genes are TRBV28 and TRBJ2-7; 7 bases are shared with TRBD1. The CDR3 totals 14 residues. Unmatched junction bases numbered 5, after V lost 6 bases and J lost 0 bases. Germline V lookup: CDR1 MDHEN, CDR2 SYDVKM. The whole variable domain, remainder taken from reference TRBV28 and TRBJ2-7, is DVKVTQSSRYLVKRTGEKVFLECVQDMDHENMFWYRQDPGLGLRLIYFSYDVKMKEKGDIPEGYSVSREKKERFSLILESASTNQTSMYLCASRDRDSSYEQYFGPGTRLTVT.

This clonotype was observed at least ten times. V is TRBV3-1 and J is TRBJ2-5, with D hard to call. Germline values: CDR1 LGHDT, CDR2 YNNKEL (reference sequence). V was clipped by 5 bases and J by 5 bases, with 24 bases between them. The CDR3 length is 17 residues. CDR3 in DNA: TGTGCCAGCAGCAAAGTTCGTCCCATTTCTTTCTCTGAGACCCAGTACTTC. Protein product: CASSKVRPISFSETQYF.

This clonotype appeared many times. The V gene is TRBV13, the J gene TRBJ2-3, with unresolved D. This CDR3 comprises 15 residues. Germline CDR1 PRHDT, CDR2 FYEKMQ (reference sequence). Trimming left V 8 bases short and J 3 bases short, with 18 bases between. The CDR3 spells CASGPFSESTDTQYF. CDR3 nucleotides: TGTGCCAGCGGGCCCTTCAGCGAGAGTACAGATACGCAGTATTTT. Full variable domain (rest looked up from reference TRBV13 and TRBJ2-3): AAGVIQSPRHLIKEKRETATLKCYPIPRHDTVYWYQQGPGQDPQFLISFYEKMQSDKGSIPDRFSAQQFSDYHSELNMSSLELGDSALYFCASGPFSESTDTQYFGPGTRLTVL.

This clonotype was counted a few times. The rearrangement links TRBV28 to TRBJ2-1, with no clear D. V was cut by 2 bases and J by 5 bases, with 13 bases left in between. The CDR3 totals 15 residues. CDR1 and CDR2 (germline): MDHEN, SYDVKM. The chain's CDR3 is CASSLQVAYHNEQFF. The CDR3 DNA reads TGTGCCAGCAGTTTACAGGTTGCCTATCACAATGAGCAGTTCTTC.

As for this clonotype: This may be a read error: a much more frequent sequence differs by one nucleotide. The rearrangement links TRBV30 to TRBJ2-2; D unresolved. V was trimmed by 0 bases and J by 5 bases, leaving 13 bases between them. The CDR3 covers 15 residues. The V gene's germline CDR1 is GTSNPN and CDR2 SVGIG (reference sequence). CDR3 region: CAWSVLTLQTGELFF. Here the CDR3 DNA reads TGTGCCTGGAGTGTACTGACTCTTCAGACCGGGGAGCTGTTTTTT.

To note about this clonotype: A read error may explain this, as a much larger clone is one base away. This chain connects TRBV7-6 to TRBJ2-3; 7 bases line up with TRBD2. The CDR3 has 15 amino acids. The germline CDR1 and CDR2 sequences are SGHVS and FNYEAQ. V lost 1 base to trimming and J lost 6 bases; unmatched junction nucleotides: 7. CDR3 sequence: CASSLGASGVDTQYF. The CDR3 DNA reads as TGTGCCAGCAGCTTAGGGGCTAGCGGTGTGGATACGCAGTATTTT. Complete variable domain (other parts from reference TRBV7-6 and TRBJ2-3): GAGVSQSPRYKVTKRGQDVALRCDPISGHVSLYWYRQALGQGPEFLTYFNYEAQQDKSGLPNDRFSAERPEGSISTLTIQRTEQRDSAMYRCASSLGASGVDTQYFGPGTRLTVL.

This clonotype was detected ten times or more. The V and J genes are TRBV6-5 and TRBJ1-5, with D unclear. Germline-derived CDR1 and CDR2 are MNHEY and SVGAGI. The ends were cut back, 8 bases at V and 5 bases at J, with 16 bases in the middle. CDR3 length: 14 amino acids. The CDR3 protein is CASVVRGLDQPQHF. CDR3 bases: TGTGCCAGCGTCGTCAGAGGGCTAGATCAGCCCCAGCATTTT.

This clonotype was counted at least ten times. The chain joins TRBV7-8 to TRBJ2-7; 7 bases map to TRBD2. Germline V gives CDR1 SGHVS, CDR2 FQNEAQ. The CDR3 has 14 residues. The V gene end was trimmed by 6 bases and the J gene end by 3 bases; junction bases not matched to a gene: 8. CDR3 residues: CASSQTGGLYEQYF. In nucleotides, the CDR3 is TGTGCCAGCAGTCAAACGGGGGGTCTCTACGAGCAGTACTTC.

In the case of this clonotype: This may stem from a read error, because a much larger clone lies one nucleotide away. The chain couples TRBV7-8 to TRBJ1-2, with D perhaps TRBD1 (6 bases). Germline V gives CDR1 SGHVS, CDR2 FQNEAQ. The CDR3 has 16 residues. With 1 base removed from V and 3 bases from J, the gap between germline ends came to 15 bases. CDR3 in amino acids: CASSLGAEQGDYGYTF. DNA of the CDR3: TGTGCCAGCAGCTTAGGGGCTGAACAGGGAGACTATGGCTACACCTTC.